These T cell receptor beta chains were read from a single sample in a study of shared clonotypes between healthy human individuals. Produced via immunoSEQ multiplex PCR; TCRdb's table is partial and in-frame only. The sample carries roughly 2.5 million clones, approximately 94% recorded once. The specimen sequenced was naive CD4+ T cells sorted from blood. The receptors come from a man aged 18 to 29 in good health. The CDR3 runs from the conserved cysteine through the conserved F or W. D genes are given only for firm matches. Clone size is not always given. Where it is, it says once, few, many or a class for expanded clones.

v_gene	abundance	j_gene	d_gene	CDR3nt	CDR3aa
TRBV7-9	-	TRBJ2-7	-	TGTGCCAGCACCCGTCTGGGGGCGGAGTACGAGCAGTACTTC	CASTRLGAEYEQYF
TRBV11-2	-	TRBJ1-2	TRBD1	TGTGCCAGCAGCGAAAACAGGGGTGGTGGCTACACCTTC	CASSENRGGGYTF
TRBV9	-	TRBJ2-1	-	TGTGCCAGCAGCGTAGGGAGGGGATCCTACAATGAGCAGTTCTTC	CASSVGRGSYNEQFF
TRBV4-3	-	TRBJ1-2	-	TGCGCCAGCAGCCAAGCTTGGGGTCCTAACTATGGCTACACCTTC	CASSQAWGPNYGYTF
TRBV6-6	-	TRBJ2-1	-	TGTGCCAGCAGTTACCGCTACAACAATGAGCAGTTCTTC	CASSYRYNNEQFF
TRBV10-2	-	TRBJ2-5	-	TGCGCCAGCACATCCAGGGGACTTTTCCAAGAGACCCAGTACTTC	CASTSRGLFQETQYF
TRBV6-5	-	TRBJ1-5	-	TGTGCCAGCAGTTACTCGTCGGGTAACAATCAGCCCCAGCATTTT	CASSYSSGNNQPQHF
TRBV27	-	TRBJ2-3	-	TGTGCCAGCAGTCCTTCTCCGGGATTAGATACGCAGTATTTT	CASSPSPGLDTQYF
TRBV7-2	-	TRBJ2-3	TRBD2	TGTGCCAGCAGCGCCCGACTAGCGGGAGATGCAGATACGCAGTATTTT	CASSARLAGDADTQYF
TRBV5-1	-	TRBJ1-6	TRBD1	TGCGCCAGCAGCCCACGCCCGACAGGGGGGAACCTTTCACCCCTCCACTTT	CASSPRPTGGNLSPLHF
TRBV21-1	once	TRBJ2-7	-	TGTGCCAGCAGGAACAAGGGATACGAGCAGTACTTC	CASRNKGYEQYF
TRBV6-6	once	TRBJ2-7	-	TGTGCCAGCAGTCCCCTATACGAGCAGTACTTC	CASSPLYEQYF
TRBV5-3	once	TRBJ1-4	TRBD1	TGTGCCAGCAGCCTATGGACAGGGGATGATGAAAAACTGTTTTTT	CASSLWTGDDEKLFF
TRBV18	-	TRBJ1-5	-	TGTGCCAGCTCAGCGGGGACGGCTAGCAATCAGCCCCAGCATTTT	CASSAGTASNQPQHF
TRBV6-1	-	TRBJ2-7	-	TGTGCCAGCAGTCAGTACACCCCCCTCGAGCAGTACTTC	CASSQYTPLEQYF
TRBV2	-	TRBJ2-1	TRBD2	TGTGCCAGCAGGAAATCTAGCGGGGGGGGCAATGAGCAGTTCTTC	CASRKSSGGGNEQFF
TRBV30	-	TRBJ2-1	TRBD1	TGTGCCTGGAAGAACAGGGGGTACAATGAGCAGTTCTTC	CAWKNRGYNEQFF
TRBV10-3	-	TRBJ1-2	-	TGTGCCATCAGTGAGTCGTCAGTGACGGTATCTCCTTCCTCTAATCTCTTC	CAISESSVTVSPSSNLF
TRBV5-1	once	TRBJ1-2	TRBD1	TGCGCCAGCTCTCCAATTACAGGGGGCACGTCTCGTGGCTACACCTTC	CASSPITGGTSRGYTF
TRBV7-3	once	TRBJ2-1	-	TGTGCCAGCATCACGCCCTGGGGGTCCTCCTACAATGAGCAGTTCTTC	CASITPWGSSYNEQFF
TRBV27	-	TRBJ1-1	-	TGTGCCAGCAGTTTTAGAGCCGGGAACACTGAAGCTTTCTTT	CASSFRAGNTEAFF
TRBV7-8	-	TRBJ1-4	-	TGTGCCAGCAGCTTAGGGGGGGTTGCGTCGGGTGAAAAACTGTTTTTT	CASSLGGVASGEKLFF
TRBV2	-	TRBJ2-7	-	TGTGCCAGCAGTGAAAACTGGGCCTCCTACGAGCAGTACTTC	CASSENWASYEQYF
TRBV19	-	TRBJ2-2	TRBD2	TGTGCCAGTAGTATAGGACTAGCAATCTCCGGGGAGCTGTTTTTT	CASSIGLAISGELFF
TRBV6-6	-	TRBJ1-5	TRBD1	TGTGCCAGCGGGACAGGGTCAGATTATAGCAATCAGCCCCAGCATTTT	CASGTGSDYSNQPQHF
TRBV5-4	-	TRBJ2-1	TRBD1	TGTGCCAGCAGCTTGGGGACAGGGGGCTACAATGAGCAGTTCTTC	CASSLGTGGYNEQFF
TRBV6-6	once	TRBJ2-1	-	TGTGCCAGCAGTATGCAGGGTCTGTCAGACAATGAGCAGTTCTTC	CASSMQGLSDNEQFF
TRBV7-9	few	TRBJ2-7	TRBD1	TGTGCCAGCAGCTTACGGACAGGCTACGAGCAGTACTTC	CASSLRTGYEQYF
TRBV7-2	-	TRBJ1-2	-	TGTGCCAGCAGCCCCTTCCTTAACTATGGCTACACCTTC	CASSPFLNYGYTF
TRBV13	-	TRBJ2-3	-	TGTGCCAGCAGCTTACAGGGATGGGCAGATACGCAGTATTTT	CASSLQGWADTQYF
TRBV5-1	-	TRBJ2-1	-	TGCGCCAGCAGCGCCGGACAGACCTACAATGAGCAGTTCTTC	CASSAGQTYNEQFF
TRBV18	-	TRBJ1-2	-	TGTGCCAGCTCACCAACCGATAACTATGGCTACACCTTC	CASSPTDNYGYTF
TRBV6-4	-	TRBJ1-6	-	TGTGCCAGCAACCTACCCTCGGAACAGAGGAAAATTTCACCCCTCCACTTT	CASNLPSEQRKISPLHF
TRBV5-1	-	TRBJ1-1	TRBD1	TGCGCCAGCAGCCCGCGGACAGGTGAAGCTTTCTTT	CASSPRTGEAFF
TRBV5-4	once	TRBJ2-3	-	TGTGCCAGCAGCTCCCGGGACATCTCCACAGATACGCAGTATTTT	CASSSRDISTDTQYF
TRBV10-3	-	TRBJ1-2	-	TGTGCCATCAGACAGGGAAGCGCGGCTGGCTACACCTTC	CAIRQGSAAGYTF
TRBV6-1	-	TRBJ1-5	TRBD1	TGTGCCAGCAGTGAAACAGGGGTCGGAATTCAGCCCCAGCATTTT	CASSETGVGIQPQHF
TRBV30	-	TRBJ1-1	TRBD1	TGTGCCTGGAGTAAGTACAGGGGGCGACCTGAAGCTTTCTTT	CAWSKYRGRPEAFF
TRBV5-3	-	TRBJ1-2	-	TGTGCCAGAAGCCCGACAGCTAACTATGGCTACACCTTC	CARSPTANYGYTF
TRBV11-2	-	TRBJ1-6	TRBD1	TGTGCCAGCAGCTCACAGGGGGCGGGGGATTCACCCCTCCACTTT	CASSSQGAGDSPLHF
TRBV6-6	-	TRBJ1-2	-	TGTGCCAGCAGTTACTCGTTAGCGGGTTACGGCTACACCTTC	CASSYSLAGYGYTF
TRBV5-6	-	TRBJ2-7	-	TGTGCCAGCAGCCCAGCCGGGACGTTGCCCTACGAGCAGTACTTC	CASSPAGTLPYEQYF
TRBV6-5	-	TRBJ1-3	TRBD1	TGTGCCAGCAGTTACGCAGGGGGCTCTGGAAACACCATATATTTT	CASSYAGGSGNTIYF
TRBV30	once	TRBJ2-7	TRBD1	TGTGCCTGGACCCCGACAGGGGGTCCCTACGAGCAGTACTTC	CAWTPTGGPYEQYF
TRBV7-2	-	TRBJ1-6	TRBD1	TGTGCCAGCAGCCCTAGACAGGGCGTAGGGACCCTCCACTTT	CASSPRQGVGTLHF
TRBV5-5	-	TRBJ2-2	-	TGTGCCAGCAGCTGGATGGACACCGGGGAGCTGTTTTTT	CASSWMDTGELFF
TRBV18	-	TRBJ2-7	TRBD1	TGTGCCAGCTCGGACCAAGGGGCGGCAGGGGGCGAGCAGTACTTC	CASSDQGAAGGEQYF
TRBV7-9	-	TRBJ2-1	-	TGTGCCAGCAGCCCCCGCGGGCGCGGGGTCTACAATGAGCAGTTCTTC	CASSPRGRGVYNEQFF
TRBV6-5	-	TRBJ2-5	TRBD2	TGTGCCAGCAGTAGAGGAGCGGGAGGAGTAGAGACCCAGTACTTC	CASSRGAGGVETQYF
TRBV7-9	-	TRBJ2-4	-	TGTGCCAGCAGCCCCTCCCTCCTTTGGGACATTCAGTACTTC	CASSPSLLWDIQYF
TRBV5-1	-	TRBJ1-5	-	TGCGCCAGCAGCTTGGAGCCGGATCAGCCCCAGCATTTT	CASSLEPDQPQHF
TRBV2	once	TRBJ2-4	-	TGTGCCAGCAACGCAGGGAAAAACATTCAGTACTTC	CASNAGKNIQYF
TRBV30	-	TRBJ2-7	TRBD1	TGTGCCTGGAGTCCGGACAGGGTGGGAGAGCAGTACTTC	CAWSPDRVGEQYF
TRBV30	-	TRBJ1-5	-	TGTGCCTGGAGAGATAATTATAGCAATCAGCCCCAGCATTTT	CAWRDNYSNQPQHF
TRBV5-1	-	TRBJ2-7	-	TGCGCCAGCAGCTTGTTTCAGGGTGGAGGCACCTCCTACGAGCAGTACTTC	CASSLFQGGGTSYEQYF
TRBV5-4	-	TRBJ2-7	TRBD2	TGTGCCAGCAGCTTGGCGAGCGGGAGCTCCTACGAGCAGTACTTC	CASSLASGSSYEQYF
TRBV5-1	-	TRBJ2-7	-	TGCGCCAGCAGCCCTACGGGCTTTAGCTCCTACGAGCAGTACTTC	CASSPTGFSSYEQYF
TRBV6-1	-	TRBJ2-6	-	TGTGCCAGCAGTGACATTCGGTCCCCTGGGGCCAACGTCCTGACTTTC	CASSDIRSPGANVLTF
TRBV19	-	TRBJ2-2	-	TGTGCCAGTAGCCTGGGCACCGGGGAGCTGTTTTTT	CASSLGTGELFF